Each of the 13 T cell receptor beta chains below was sequenced from the same sample in a study of blood T cell repertoires in COVID-19. The assay was immunoSEQ multiplex PCR, and TCRdb's table has in-frame clones only and misses some. The data contain 46,000 or so clones, over 75% of them seen just once; the ten biggest clones take up 25% to 40%. The sample comprised peripheral blood. These TCRs come from a woman aged 80 or older with COVID-19, enrolled during active disease.

This chain links TRBV5-1 with TRBJ2-3; 8 bases map to TRBD2. The CDR3 is 13 amino acids. Germline trimming cut 5 bases from V and 4 bases from J; bases unmatched to any gene: 3. Germline assignment: CDR1 SGHRS and CDR2 YFSETQ. CDR3 protein: CASSAGGPDTQYF. Written as DNA, the CDR3 is TGCGCCAGCAGTGCGGGGGGCCCAGATACGCAGTATTTT.

The chain couples TRBV20-1 to TRBJ1-1; tentative D call: TRBD1 (6 bases). Between the trimmed V and J ends, which lost 3 bases and 5 bases, there was a span of 10 bases. The germline V gene has CDR1 DFQATT and CDR2 SNEGSKA (reference sequence). CDR3 size: 12 residues. Written as DNA, the CDR3 is TGCAGTGCTAGTGCAGGGGAAACTGAAGCTTTCTTT. This sequence encodes CSASAGETEAFF.

The chain links TRBV15 to TRBJ1-4, with a possible D match to TRBD1 (5 bases). Germline V gene sequence: CDR1 LNHNV, CDR2 YYDKDF (reference sequence). The CDR3 sequence is 17 residues long. The V and J ends lost 0 bases and 7 bases respectively, with 18 bases between them. CDR3 in DNA: TGTGCCACCAGCAGAGATCCGTTGGGGATCCAGGGTGAAAAACTGTTTTTT. Translation gives CATSRDPLGIQGEKLFF.

Here the CDR3 DNA reads TGTGCCAGCTCACCCCACCCCAGGGAGACCCAGTACTTC. As protein: CASSPHPRETQYF. The genes are TRBV18 and TRBJ2-5, with D hard to call. Germline CDR1 and CDR2: KGHSH and LQKENI. The CDR3 is 13 amino acids. V shed 3 bases and J shed 5 bases, with 10 bases lying between them. The whole variable domain, filled in from reference TRBV18 and TRBJ2-5, reads NAGVMQNPRHLVRRRGQEARLRCSPMKGHSHVYWYRQLPEEGLKFMVYLQKENIIDESGMPKERFSAEFPKEGPSILRIQQVVRGDSAAYFCASSPHPRETQYFGPGTRLLVL.

The chain carries TRBV6-5 and TRBJ1-6, with D possibly being TRBD1 (6 bases). The CDR3 length is 15 residues. V was cut by 10 bases and J by 3 bases, with 16 bases left in between. CDR1 is MNHEY, CDR2 SVGAGI, per germline. CDR3 nucleotides: TGTGCCACCCACCGGGGGGGACACTATAATTCACCCCTCCACTTT. Its protein product is CATHRGGHYNSPLHF.

The chain recombines TRBV28 with TRBJ2-7; tentative D call: TRBD1 (6 bases). CDR3 length: 16 residues. Germline CDR1 reads MDHEN; CDR2 reads SYDVKM. V was cut by 6 bases and J by 1 base, with 19 bases left in between. The CDR3 DNA follows: TGTGCCAGCAGCCCAGGGGTCGGACGGATTTCCTACGAGCAGTACTTC. It specifies CASSPGVGRISYEQYF. Based on the CDR3 plus reference TRBV28 and TRBJ2-7, the full variable domain is DVKVTQSSRYLVKRTGEKVFLECVQDMDHENMFWYRQDPGLGLRLIYFSYDVKMKEKGDIPEGYSVSREKKERFSLILESASTNQTSMYLCASSPGVGRISYEQYFGPGTRLTVT.

The gene calls are TRBV2 and TRBJ1-4; D is undetermined. This CDR3 has 14 amino acids. CDR1 is SNHLY, CDR2 FYNNEI, per germline. Between the trimmed V and J ends, which lost 3 bases and 3 bases, there was a span of 8 bases. This CDR3 is CASSETPANEKLFF. Written as DNA, the CDR3 is TGTGCCAGCAGTGAGACACCAGCTAATGAAAAACTGTTTTTT.

V is TRBV12-5 and J is TRBJ2-1; D is undetermined. The V and J ends lost 1 base and 7 bases respectively, with 11 bases between them. The length of the CDR3 is 14 residues. Germline loops: CDR1 LGHNT, CDR2 FRNRAP. The CDR3 DNA follows: TGTGCTAGTGGTTTGGGGTTGGAGTGGAATGAGCAGTTCTTC. It encodes CASGLGLEWNEQFF.

This clone showed up just once. The V and J genes are TRBV7-2 and TRBJ1-3; no clear D gene. Looked up from germline, CDR1 is SGHTA and CDR2 is FQGNSA. V lost 0 bases, J lost 4 bases, and 13 bases lay in between. The CDR3 extends over 16 amino acids. CDR3 bases: TGTGCCAGCAGCTTAGCGGCGCGCAGCGCGGGAAACACCATATATTTT. It encodes CASSLAARSAGNTIYF.

The chain employs TRBV5-4 and TRBJ1-1, with 7 bases fitting TRBD1. Looked up from germline, CDR1 is SGHNT and CDR2 is YYREEE (reference sequence). After removal of 2 bases from V and 1 base from J, the junction contained 2 bases not matched to a gene. The CDR3 runs 14 residues. CDR3 residues: CASSLGDRNTEAFF. The CDR3 DNA reads TGTGCCAGCAGCTTAGGGGACAGGAACACTGAAGCTTTCTTT.

The rearrangement links TRBV3-1 (or the pseudogene TRBV3-2) to TRBJ2-7, with D tentatively TRBD2 (6 bases). CDR3 length: 15 residues. Germline CDR1 reads LGHDT; CDR2 reads YNNKEL (reference sequence). The germline V and J ends were trimmed by 1 base and 1 base, with 11 bases remaining between them. The CDR3 reads CASSQVGTPSYEQYF. For the CDR3, the DNA is TGTGCCAGCAGCCAAGTGGGGACTCCTTCCTACGAGCAGTACTTC.

The V gene is TRBV9, the J gene TRBJ2-3; a weak D match, TRBD1 (5 bases). V lost 0 bases to trimming and J lost 11 bases, with 10 bases between them. The CDR3 has 12 amino acids. Germline V gives CDR1 SGDLS, CDR2 YYNGEE. The CDR3 DNA is TGTGCCAGCAGCGTAGGCGTACAGGAGCAGTATTTT. Residues: CASSVGVQEQYF.

A single count supports this clone. The chain couples TRBV4-2 to TRBJ1-2; D is ambiguous. V lost 0 bases and J lost 2, with 10 bases in between. CDR1 is LGHNA and CDR2 is YNFKEQ in the germline V gene. The CDR3 contains 15 residues. Here the CDR3 DNA reads TGTGCCAGCAGCCAAGAAGAGGCGGTGAACTATGGCTACACCTTC. This encodes CASSQEEAVNYGYTF.